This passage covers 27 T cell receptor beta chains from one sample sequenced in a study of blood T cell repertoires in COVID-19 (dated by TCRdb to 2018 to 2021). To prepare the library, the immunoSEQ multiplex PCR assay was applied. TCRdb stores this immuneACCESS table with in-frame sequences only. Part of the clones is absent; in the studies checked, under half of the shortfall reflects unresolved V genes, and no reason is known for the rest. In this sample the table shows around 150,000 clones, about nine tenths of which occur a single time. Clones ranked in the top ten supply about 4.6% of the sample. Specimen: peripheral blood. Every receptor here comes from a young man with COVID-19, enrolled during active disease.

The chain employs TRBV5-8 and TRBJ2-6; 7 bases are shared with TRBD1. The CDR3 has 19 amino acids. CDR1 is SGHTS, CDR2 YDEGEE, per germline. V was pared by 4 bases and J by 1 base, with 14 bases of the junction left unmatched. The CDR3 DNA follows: TGTGCCAGCAGCCAACCCCATGGGGACAGCCTATCTGGGGCCAACGTCCTGACTTTC. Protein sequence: CASSQPHGDSLSGANVLTF.

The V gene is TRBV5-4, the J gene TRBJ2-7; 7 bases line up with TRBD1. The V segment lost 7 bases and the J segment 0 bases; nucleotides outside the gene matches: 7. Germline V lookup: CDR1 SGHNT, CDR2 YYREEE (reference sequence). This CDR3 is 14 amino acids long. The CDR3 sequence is CASRSDRVSYEQYF. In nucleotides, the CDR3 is TGTGCCAGCCGGTCAGACAGGGTCTCCTACGAGCAGTACTTC.

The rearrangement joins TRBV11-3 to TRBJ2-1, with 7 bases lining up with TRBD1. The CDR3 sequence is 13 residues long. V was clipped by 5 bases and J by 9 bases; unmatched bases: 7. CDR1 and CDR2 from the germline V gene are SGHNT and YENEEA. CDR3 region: CASSTPTGAEQFF. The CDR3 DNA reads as TGTGCCAGCAGCACCCCTACAGGGGCTGAGCAGTTCTTC.

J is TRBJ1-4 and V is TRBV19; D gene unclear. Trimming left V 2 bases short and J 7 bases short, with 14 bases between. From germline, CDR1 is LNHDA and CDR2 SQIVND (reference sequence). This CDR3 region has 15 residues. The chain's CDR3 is CASSISGGRGEKLFF. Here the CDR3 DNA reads TGTGCCAGTAGTATATCGGGAGGGCGAGGTGAAAAACTGTTTTTT.

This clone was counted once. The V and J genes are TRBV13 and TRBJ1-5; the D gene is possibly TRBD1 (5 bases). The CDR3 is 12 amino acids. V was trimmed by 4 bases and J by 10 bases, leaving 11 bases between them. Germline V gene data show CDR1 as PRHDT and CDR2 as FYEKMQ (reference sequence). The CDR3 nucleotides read TGTGCCAGCAGCTCCCAAAGGGGACCCCAGCATTTT. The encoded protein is CASSSQRGPQHF.

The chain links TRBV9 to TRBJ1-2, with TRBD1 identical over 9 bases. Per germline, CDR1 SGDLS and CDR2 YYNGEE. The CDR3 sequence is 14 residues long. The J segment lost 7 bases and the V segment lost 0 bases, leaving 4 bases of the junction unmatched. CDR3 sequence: CASSVAYRGPGYTF. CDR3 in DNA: TGTGCCAGCAGCGTAGCTTACAGGGGGCCTGGCTACACCTTC.

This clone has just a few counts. The CDR3 loop is CASSLVGAGRANYGYTF. CDR3 coding DNA: TGTGCCAGCAGCTTAGTGGGGGCAGGAAGAGCTAACTATGGCTACACCTTC. The gene calls are TRBV7-2 and TRBJ1-2; a possible D gene is TRBD1 (6 bases). The V gene lost 1 base and the J gene lost 0 bases, with 15 bases spanning the gap. The CDR3 consists of 17 residues. Germline CDR1 and CDR2: SGHTA and FQGNSA.

The CDR3: CASSGDRGFIYEQYF. The CDR3 bases are TGTGCCAGCAGCGGGGACAGGGGATTCATCTACGAGCAGTACTTC. The chain recombines TRBV11-2 with TRBJ2-7, with 10 bases that match TRBD1. The CDR3 runs 15 residues. Germline CDR1 SGHAT, CDR2 FQNNGV. Germline trimming cut 5 bases from V and 3 bases from J; bases unmatched to any gene: 7.

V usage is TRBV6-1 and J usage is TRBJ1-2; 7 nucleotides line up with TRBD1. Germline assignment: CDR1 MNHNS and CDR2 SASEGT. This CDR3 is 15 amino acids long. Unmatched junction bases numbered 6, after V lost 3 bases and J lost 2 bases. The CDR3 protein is CASSDGTVPNYGYTF. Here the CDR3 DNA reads TGTGCCAGCAGTGACGGGACAGTCCCAAACTATGGCTACACCTTC.

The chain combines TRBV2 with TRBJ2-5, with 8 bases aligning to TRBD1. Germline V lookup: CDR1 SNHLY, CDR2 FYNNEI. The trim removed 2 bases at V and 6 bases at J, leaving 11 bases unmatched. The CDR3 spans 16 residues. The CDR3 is CASSERSQGAWKTQYF. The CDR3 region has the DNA TGTGCCAGCAGTGAAAGGAGTCAGGGGGCGTGGAAGACCCAGTACTTC.

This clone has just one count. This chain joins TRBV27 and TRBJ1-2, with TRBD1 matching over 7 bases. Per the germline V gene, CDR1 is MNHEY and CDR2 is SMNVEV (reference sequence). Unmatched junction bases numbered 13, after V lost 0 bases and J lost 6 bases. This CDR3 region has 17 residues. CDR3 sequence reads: CASSLSVTDRVKDGYTF. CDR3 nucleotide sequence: TGTGCCAGCAGTTTATCGGTAACCGACAGGGTGAAGGATGGCTACACCTTC.

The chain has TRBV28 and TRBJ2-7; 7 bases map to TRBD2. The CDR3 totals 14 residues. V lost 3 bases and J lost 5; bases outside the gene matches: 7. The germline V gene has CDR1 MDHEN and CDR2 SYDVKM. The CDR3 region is CASSFGAGRDEQYF. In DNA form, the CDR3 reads TGTGCCAGCAGTTTTGGGGCAGGGAGGGACGAGCAGTACTTC.

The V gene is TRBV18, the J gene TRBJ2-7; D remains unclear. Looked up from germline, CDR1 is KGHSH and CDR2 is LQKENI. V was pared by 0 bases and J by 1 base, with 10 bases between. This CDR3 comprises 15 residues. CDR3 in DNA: TGTGCCAGCTCACCACCGGAGTCAGCATCCTACGAGCAGTACTTC. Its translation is CASSPPESASYEQYF. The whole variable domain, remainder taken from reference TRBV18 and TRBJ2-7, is NAGVMQNPRHLVRRRGQEARLRCSPMKGHSHVYWYRQLPEEGLKFMVYLQKENIIDESGMPKERFSAEFPKEGPSILRIQQVVRGDSAAYFCASSPPESASYEQYFGPGTRLTVT.

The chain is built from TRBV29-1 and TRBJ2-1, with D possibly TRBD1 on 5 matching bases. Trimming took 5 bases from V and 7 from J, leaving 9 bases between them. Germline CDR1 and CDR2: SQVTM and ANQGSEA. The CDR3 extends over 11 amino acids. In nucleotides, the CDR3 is TGCAGCGTTCCCTACAGGAATGAGCAGTTCTTC. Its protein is CSVPYRNEQFF.

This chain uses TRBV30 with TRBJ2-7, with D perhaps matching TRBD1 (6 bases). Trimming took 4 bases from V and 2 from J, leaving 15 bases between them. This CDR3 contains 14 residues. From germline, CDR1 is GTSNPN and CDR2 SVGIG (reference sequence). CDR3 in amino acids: CAWMDGAGAYEQYF. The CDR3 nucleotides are TGTGCCTGGATGGACGGGGCAGGGGCCTACGAGCAGTACTTC.

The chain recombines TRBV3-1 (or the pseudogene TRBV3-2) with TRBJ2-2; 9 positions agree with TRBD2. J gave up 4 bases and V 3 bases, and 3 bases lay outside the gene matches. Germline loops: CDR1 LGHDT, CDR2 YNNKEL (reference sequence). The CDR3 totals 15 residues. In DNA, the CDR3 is TGTGCCAGCAGCCACCGCGGGAGGGGCACCGGGGAGCTGTTTTTT. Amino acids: CASSHRGRGTGELFF.

CDR3: CASSPRDRGRFEQYF. The CDR3 DNA is TGTGCCAGCAGCCCTAGGGACAGGGGGCGTTTCGAGCAGTACTTC. The chain employs TRBV5-4 and TRBJ2-7, with 12 bases aligning to TRBD1. The junction had 8 bases not matched to a gene; V was cut back by 4 bases and J by 6 bases. Germline loops: CDR1 SGHNT, CDR2 YYREEE (reference sequence). This CDR3 has 15 amino acids.

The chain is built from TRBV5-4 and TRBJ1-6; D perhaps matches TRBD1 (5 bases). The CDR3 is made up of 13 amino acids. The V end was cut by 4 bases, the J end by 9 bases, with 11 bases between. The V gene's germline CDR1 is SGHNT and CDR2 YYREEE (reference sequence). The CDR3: CASSPYRSSPLHF. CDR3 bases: TGTGCCAGCAGCCCATACAGGTCTTCACCCCTCCACTTT.

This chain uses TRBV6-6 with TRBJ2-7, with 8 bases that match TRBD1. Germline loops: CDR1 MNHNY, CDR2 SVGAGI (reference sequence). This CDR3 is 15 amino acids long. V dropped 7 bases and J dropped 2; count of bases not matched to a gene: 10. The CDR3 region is CASTSDRDRTYEQYF. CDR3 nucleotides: TGTGCCAGCACCTCAGACAGGGACAGGACCTACGAGCAGTACTTC.

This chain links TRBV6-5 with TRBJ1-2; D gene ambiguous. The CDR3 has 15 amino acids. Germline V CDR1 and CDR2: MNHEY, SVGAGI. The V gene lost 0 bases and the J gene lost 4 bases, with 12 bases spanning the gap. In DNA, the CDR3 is TGTGCCAGCAGTTACTCGTCGGGGATCCTCTATGGCTACACCTTC. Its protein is CASSYSSGILYGYTF.

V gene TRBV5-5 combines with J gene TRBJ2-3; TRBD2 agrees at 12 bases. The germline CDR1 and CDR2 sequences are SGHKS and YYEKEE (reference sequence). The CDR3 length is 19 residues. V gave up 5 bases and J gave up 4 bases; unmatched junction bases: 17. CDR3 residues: CASSWGASGRAVLADTQYF. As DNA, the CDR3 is TGTGCCAGCAGTTGGGGGGCTAGCGGGAGGGCCGTGTTGGCAGATACGCAGTATTTT.

CDR3 protein: CASSPGLAGGTQYF. For the CDR3, the DNA is TGTGCCAGCAGCCCGGGACTAGCGGGGGGGACCCAGTACTTC. V usage is TRBV28 and J usage is TRBJ2-5; TRBD2 matches at 15 bases. The CDR3 totals 14 residues. With 6 bases clipped from V and 7 bases from J, the junction kept 3 bases outside the gene matches. CDR1 is MDHEN and CDR2 is SYDVKM in the germline V gene.

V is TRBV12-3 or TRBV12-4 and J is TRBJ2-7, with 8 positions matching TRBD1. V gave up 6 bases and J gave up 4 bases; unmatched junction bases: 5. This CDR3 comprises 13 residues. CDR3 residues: CASRGTGGYEQYF. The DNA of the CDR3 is TGTGCCAGCAGGGGGACAGGAGGGTACGAGCAGTACTTC.

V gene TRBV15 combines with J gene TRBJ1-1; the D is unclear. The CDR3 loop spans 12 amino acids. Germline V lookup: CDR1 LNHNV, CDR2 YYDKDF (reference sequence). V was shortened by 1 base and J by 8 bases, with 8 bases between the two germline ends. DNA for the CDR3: TGTGCCACCAGCAGAGGGGAGATCGAAGCTTTCTTT. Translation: CATSRGEIEAFF.

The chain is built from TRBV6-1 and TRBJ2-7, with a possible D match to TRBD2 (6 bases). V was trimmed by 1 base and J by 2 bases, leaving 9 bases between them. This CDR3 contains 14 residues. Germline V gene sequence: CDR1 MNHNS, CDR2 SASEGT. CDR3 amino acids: CASSEEAGAYEQYF. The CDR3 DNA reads TGTGCCAGCAGTGAAGAAGCGGGCGCCTACGAGCAGTACTTC.

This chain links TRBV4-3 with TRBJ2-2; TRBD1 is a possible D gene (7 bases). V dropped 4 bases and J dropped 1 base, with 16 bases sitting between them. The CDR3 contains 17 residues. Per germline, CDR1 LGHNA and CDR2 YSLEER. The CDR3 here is CASSRTAGQWNTGELFF. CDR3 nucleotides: TGCGCCAGCAGCCGAACTGCGGGACAGTGGAACACCGGGGAGCTGTTTTTT.

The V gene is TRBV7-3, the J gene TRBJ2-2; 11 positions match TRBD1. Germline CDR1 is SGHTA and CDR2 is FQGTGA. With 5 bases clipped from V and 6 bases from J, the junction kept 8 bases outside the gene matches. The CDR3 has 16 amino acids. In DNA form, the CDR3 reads TGTGCCAGCAGCCGCCGGGACAGGGGGTCCCCCGGGGAGCTGTTTTTT. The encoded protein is CASSRRDRGSPGELFF.